This T cell receptor (beta chain) was recorded in a study of cytomegalovirus exposure and HLA in healthy donors. It was with 60 Vbeta and 13 Jbeta primers that the PCR ran. The repertoire was sequenced with immunoSEQ multiplex PCR; TCRdb's copy has only in-frame clones and lacks some. The data show more than 150,000 clones, with about 90% seen just once and 0.2% to 0.3% held by the top ten. The sample consisted of PBMCs. The source is a girl under two years old in good health and CMV-seronegative.

The CDR3 spells CAWSGRRAKNIQYF. CDR3 sequence (DNA): TGTGCCTGGAGCGGGAGGCGGGCCAAAAACATTCAGTACTTC. This sequence joins TRBV30 and TRBJ2-4; 7 bases line up with TRBD2. The length of the CDR3 is 14 residues. V gave up 3 bases and J gave up 1 base; unmatched junction bases: 3. Germline CDR1 reads GTSNPN; CDR2 reads SVGIG (reference sequence).